The rows below give T cell receptor beta chains drawn from one sample of a study of T cell repertoires in cytomegalovirus infection. Their antigens are not known. TCRdb reprocessed the reads via MiXCR and lists one record per CDR3 protein. The table lists some 940,000 distinct CDR3 sequences, approximately 33% of them singletons, with around 15% in the top ten. The sequenced sample was cultured CD8+ T cells from PBMCs, obtained from culture after CMV antigen stimulation. These receptors were collected from a human donor in good health (CMV status not recorded). Some clones in this sample may be carry-over from other donors' samples. Each CDR3 is given with its conserved first and last residue. The order of the fields is V gene, clone size, J gene, CDR3 length, D gene, CDR3 protein, CDR3 DNA. The D gene is left open where the match is weak. The size entry is marked missing in some rows and otherwise reads once, few, many or a size class.

v_call: TRBV7-8
clone_size: many
j_call: TRBJ2-3
cdr3_length: 16
d_call: .
cdr3_aa: CASRPSVWGATDTQYF
cdr3_nt: TGTGCCAGCAGACCTTCTGTTTGGGGGGCCACAGATACGCAGTATTTT

v_call: TRBV27
clone_size: once
j_call: TRBJ2-7
cdr3_length: 13
d_call: .
cdr3_aa: CASSHATGGEQYF
cdr3_nt: TGTGCCAGCAGTCACGCGACAGGAGGCGAGCAGTACTTC

v_call: TRBV7-9
clone_size: .
j_call: TRBJ1-5
cdr3_length: 16
d_call: .
cdr3_aa: CASSAGRGAGDQPQHF
cdr3_nt: TGTGCCAGCAGCGCGGGGAGGGGGGCAGGGGATCAGCCCCAGCATTTT

v_call: TRBV7-9
clone_size: many
j_call: TRBJ2-2
cdr3_length: 15
d_call: .
cdr3_aa: CASSLVSGYTGELFF
cdr3_nt: TGTGCCAGCAGCTTAGTATCCGGGTACACCGGGGAGCTGTTTTTT

v_call: TRBV11-2
clone_size: .
j_call: TRBJ2-4
cdr3_length: 16
d_call: .
cdr3_aa: CASNGRSRGAKNIQYF
cdr3_nt: TGTGCCAGCAACGGACGAAGCCGGGGAGCCAAAAACATTCAGTACTTC

v_call: TRBV19
clone_size: few
j_call: TRBJ1-1
cdr3_length: 12
d_call: .
cdr3_aa: CATRGSGTEAFF
cdr3_nt: TGTGCCACCAGGGGCTCGGGGACTGAAGCTTTCTTT

v_call: TRBV4-3
clone_size: many
j_call: TRBJ2-5
cdr3_length: 15
d_call: .
cdr3_aa: CASSQGREREETQYF
cdr3_nt: TGCGCCAGCAGCCAAGGCAGGGAAAGAGAAGAGACCCAGTACTTC

v_call: TRBV3-1
clone_size: .
j_call: TRBJ2-5
cdr3_length: 14
d_call: TRBD2
cdr3_aa: CATGGGSLRETQYF
cdr3_nt: TGTGCAACTGGCGGGGGATCCCTCAGGGAGACCCAGTACTTC

v_call: TRBV7-2
clone_size: many
j_call: TRBJ2-1
cdr3_length: 15
d_call: TRBD2
cdr3_aa: CASSLFGGRYNEQFF
cdr3_nt: TGTGCCAGCAGCTTATTCGGGGGGAGATACAATGAGCAGTTCTTC

v_call: TRBV28
clone_size: .
j_call: TRBJ1-1
cdr3_length: 17
d_call: TRBD1
cdr3_aa: CASRLTGGKTTGTEAFF
cdr3_nt: TGTGCCAGCAGGTTAACAGGGGGCAAAACGACGGGGACTGAAGCTTTCTTT

v_call: TRBV4-1
clone_size: .
j_call: TRBJ2-2
cdr3_length: 18
d_call: .
cdr3_aa: CASSKLRRALQNTGELFF
cdr3_nt: TGCGCCAGCAGCAAACTTAGGCGGGCACTACAGAACACCGGGGAGCTGTTTTTT

v_call: TRBV7-9
clone_size: .
j_call: TRBJ2-2
cdr3_length: 16
d_call: TRBD2
cdr3_aa: CVSSLRGLAGTGELFF
cdr3_nt: TGTGTCAGCAGCTTGCGCGGACTAGCGGGGACCGGGGAGCTGTTTTTT

v_call: TRBV6-7
clone_size: few
j_call: TRBJ2-5
cdr3_length: 12
d_call: TRBD1
cdr3_aa: CARTGVQETQYF
cdr3_nt: TGTGCCAGAACAGGGGTGCAAGAGACCCAGTACTTC

v_call: TRBV6-1
clone_size: few
j_call: TRBJ1-1
cdr3_length: 13
d_call: .
cdr3_aa: CASSETATTEAFF
cdr3_nt: TGTGCCAGCAGTGAGACAGCGACCACTGAAGCTTTCTTT

v_call: TRBV4-1
clone_size: .
j_call: TRBJ1-6
cdr3_length: 14
d_call: TRBD1
cdr3_aa: CASSQGTGLSPLHF
cdr3_nt: TGCGCCAGCAGCCAAGGGACAGGTCTTTCACCCCTCCACTTT

v_call: TRBV19
clone_size: .
j_call: TRBJ2-7
cdr3_length: 15
d_call: TRBD1
cdr3_aa: CASSPRQGIAYEQYF
cdr3_nt: TGTGCCAGTAGCCCGCGACAGGGGATAGCCTACGAGCAGTACTTC

v_call: TRBV7-6
clone_size: .
j_call: TRBJ1-5
cdr3_length: 16
d_call: .
cdr3_aa: CASSLGRRGTNQPQHF
cdr3_nt: TGTGCCAGCAGCTTAGGACGGCGGGGGACCAATCAGCCCCAGCATTTT

v_call: TRBV27
clone_size: many
j_call: TRBJ2-7
cdr3_length: 13
d_call: .
cdr3_aa: CASSRGFSYEQYF
cdr3_nt: TGTGCCAGCAGCCGGGGTTTCTCCTACGAGCAGTACTTC

v_call: TRBV6-5
clone_size: .
j_call: TRBJ2-1
cdr3_length: 14
d_call: .
cdr3_aa: CASSLSGRAEGEFF
cdr3_nt: TGTGCCAGCAGTCTGTCGGGACGCGCGGAGGGGGAGTTCTTC

v_call: TRBV5-1
clone_size: .
j_call: TRBJ2-1
cdr3_length: 13
d_call: .
cdr3_aa: CASSSRANNEQFF
cdr3_nt: TGCGCCAGCAGCTCCCGAGCCAACAATGAGCAGTTCTTC

v_call: TRBV12-3/TRBV12-4
clone_size: .
j_call: TRBJ2-7
cdr3_length: 14
d_call: TRBD1
cdr3_aa: CASSLGQGWLEQYF
cdr3_nt: TGTGCCAGCAGTTTAGGACAGGGGTGGTTAGAGCAGTACTTC

v_call: TRBV27
clone_size: .
j_call: TRBJ1-4
cdr3_length: 13
d_call: .
cdr3_aa: CASGGRGNEKLFF
cdr3_nt: TGTGCCAGCGGAGGGAGGGGGAATGAAAAACTGTTTTTT

v_call: TRBV9
clone_size: few
j_call: TRBJ1-2
cdr3_length: 10
d_call: .
cdr3_aa: CASSVPPHSF
cdr3_nt: TGTGCCAGCAGCGTACCCCCGCACTCCTTC

v_call: TRBV27
clone_size: few
j_call: TRBJ2-6
cdr3_length: 17
d_call: .
cdr3_aa: CASSLIGGGSGANVLTF
cdr3_nt: TGTGCCAGCAGTTTGATAGGGGGAGGGTCTGGGGCCAACGTCCTGACTTTC

v_call: TRBV19
clone_size: few
j_call: TRBJ2-1
cdr3_length: 15
d_call: .
cdr3_aa: CASTLTRGRHNEQFF
cdr3_nt: TGTGCCAGTACCTTAACACGGGGACGACACAATGAGCAGTTCTTC

v_call: TRBV5-1
clone_size: .
j_call: TRBJ2-7
cdr3_length: 15
d_call: .
cdr3_aa: CASSLEADRSYEQYF
cdr3_nt: TGCGCCAGCAGCTTGGAAGCGGATCGCTCCTACGAGCAGTACTTC